One TCR beta chain is described in this entry. The data were taken from a study of blood T cell repertoires in COVID-19. About the research overall: Samples representing acute and convalescent COVID-19 were sourced from the United States, Italy and Spain. Sources were T cells, B-cell-depleted T cells, or PBMCs; the material itself was cDNA or gDNA.

Seattle researchers signed up patients amid active infection and tracked them longitudinally. How the authors handled the data: Amplification with reference gene primers provided the estimates of nucleated cell counts. Clones were sequenced by immunoSEQ multiplex PCR, and TCRdb holds only the in-frame ones, with some missing. Clonal size and the V and J genes are those of that table, whereas D and trimming came from the DNA. Of about 260,000 clones detected, 75% to 95% appear once; the ten largest clones hold about 2.5%. The receptor was derived from a young adult with COVID-19, enrolled during active disease. Sequenced input: peripheral blood.

CDR3 DNA sequence: TGCGCCAGCAGCTCGGGAAGTTTGAACACTGAAGCTTTCTTT. Its translation: CASSSGSLNTEAFF. The chain employs TRBV5-1 and TRBJ1-1; D call uncertain. The length of the CDR3 is 14 residues. The germline CDR1 and CDR2 sequences are SGHRS and YFSETQ. Trimming removed 3 bases at V and 0 bases at J, with 9 bases between.